This T cell receptor beta chain emerged from a study of technical replicates of blood from several donors. Using immunoSEQ multiplex PCR, the repertoire was profiled, and TCRdb retains in-frame clones only, with some absent. This table holds 79,000 or so clones, over 90% found once. Trimming removed 4 bases from V and 4 bases from J; junction bases left unmatched: 10. Germline V lookup: CDR1 SGDLS, CDR2 YYNGEE. The CDR3 spans 16 residues. The chain is built from TRBV9 and TRBJ1-1; 10 nucleotides agree with TRBD1. Sequenced material: T cells isolated from PBMCs. The sequence came from a human donor in good health. CDR3 sequence (DNA): TGTGCCAGCAGCCCGGGGACAGGGGTGTCAGTCACTGAAGCTTTCTTT. Its protein product is CASSPGTGVSVTEAFF.